The T cell receptor beta chain under discussion was sequenced for a study of human T cells and chemical hapten exposure. Unfractionated whole blood was the source of the extracted total RNA. Whole-study findings and limits: TCRs at high frequency, those above 1 in 1000, did not change with DPC sensitization.

Attachment of unique molecular identifiers to individual cDNA molecules was performed in the library. One entry per CDR3 protein, called by TCRdb with MiXCR from the 5' RACE reads. The table shows about 140,000 distinct CDR3 sequences, with roughly 4.1% occurring only once. Germline V gene lookup returns CDR1 MGHRA and CDR2 YSYEKL. Between the trimmed V and J ends, which lost 0 bases and 7 bases, there was a span of 7 bases. The CDR3 has 13 residues. This clonotype was observed many times. Its target is not known. The V and J genes are TRBV4-1 and TRBJ2-1; D is uncertain. This clonotype was sampled from a female donor in good health. CDR3 sequence reads: CASSQDFGNEQFF. The CDR3 DNA reads TGCGCCAGCAGCCAAGATTTTGGGAATGAGCAGTTCTTC.